This T cell receptor (beta chain) was captured in a study of cytomegalovirus exposure and HLA in healthy donors. Study results and caveats: An analysis done earlier found most TCR beta V segments productive about 87% or about 30% of the time. The listing of roughly 160 TCR beta chains classed them as cytomegalovirus-associated. It was assumed in the presence/absence analyses that sequencing depth was roughly uniform across donors.

This PCR relied on a set of 60 Vbeta primers and 13 Jbeta primers. Here immunoSEQ multiplex PCR was the method, and the copy in TCRdb shows in-frame clones only, minus some. The sample gives around 140,000 clones, roughly four fifths of which show up once; over 0.9% is in the top ten. Notes on this clone: Its target is not known.

V was pared by 10 bases and J by 0 bases, with 7 bases of the junction left unmatched. This CDR3 region has 14 residues. Looked up from germline, CDR1 is SEHNR and CDR2 is FQNEAQ (reference sequence). The sample consisted of PBMCs. The origin of this receptor is an older woman in good health and CMV-seronegative. The rearrangement joins TRBV7-9 to TRBJ1-1; TRBD1 agrees at 8 bases. The CDR3: CATVQGGLNTEAFF. CDR3 DNA: TGTGCCACCGTACAGGGGGGATTGAACACTGAAGCTTTCTTT. Full variable domain (rest looked up from reference TRBV7-9 and TRBJ1-1): DTGVSQNPRHKITKRGQNVTFRCDPISEHNRLYWYRQTLGQGPEFLTYFQNEAQLEKSRLLSDRFSAERPKGSFSTLEIQRTEQGDSAMYLCATVQGGLNTEAFFGQGTRLTVV.